This T cell receptor beta chain originates from a study of T cells in tumors after PD-1 blockade. Overall study context: Excluded were patients with checkpoint blockade, immunosuppressants, or radiotherapy or other anti-cancer therapy within 4 weeks. Treatment was either pembrolizumab 200 mg every 3 weeks or cemiplimab 350 mg every 2 weeks.

Clones were sequenced by immunoSEQ multiplex PCR, and TCRdb holds only the in-frame ones, with some missing. The sample includes over 60,000 clones, approximately 79% seen only once; the top ten take 4.7%. This clone was seen a few times. Its antigen is not identified. There are 15 residues in the CDR3. V lost 5 bases, J lost 2 bases, and 7 bases stayed unmatched. Per germline, CDR1 SEHNR and CDR2 FQNEAQ (reference sequence). Whole-study findings and limits: Some novel exhausted tumor clones appeared in pre-treatment blood, suggesting peripheral recruitment.

The sequencing here drew on PBMCs, taken after anti-PD-1 treatment. This TCR derives from a human donor with basal cell carcinoma. This rearrangement joins TRBV7-9 to TRBJ2-3, with 7 nucleotides matching TRBD1. The CDR3 bases are TGTGCCAGCAGCGGGTACAGGGGAGCCACAGATACGCAGTATTTT. Amino acid sequence: CASSGYRGATDTQYF.